The table lists the clone carrying this T cell receptor beta chain with many counts. Its antigen is undetermined. The data belong to a study of T cell repertoires in cytomegalovirus infection. In the study overall: Indications of both CMV infection and matching HLA type were provided by public TCR beta signatures. Notes on the study in general: Adding up the frequency of public TCR beta families identified people who carried CMV plus the relevant HLA. It was HLA-C-restricted CMV-specific TCR beta clonotypes that dominated the response ex vivo.

TCRdb redid the calling of the reads with MiXCR, one entry per CDR3 protein. Of more than 250,000 distinct CDR3 sequences in the sample, roughly an eighth were seen once. The source is a human donor in good health (CMV status not recorded). Some clones in this sample may be carry-over from other donors' samples. The sample was PBMCs.

The CDR3 protein is CASSAQGAGGELFF. The CDR3 nucleotides are TGTGCCAGCAGTGCTCAGGGGGCCGGAGGGGAGCTGTTTTTT. The rearrangement links TRBV7-2 to TRBJ2-2; TRBD1 matches 8 bases. The V segment lost 6 bases and the J segment 8 bases; nucleotides outside the gene matches: 8. The CDR3 is 14 amino acids. The V gene's germline CDR1 is SGHTA and CDR2 FQGNSA.